This T cell receptor (beta chain) was identified during a study of Ad26.COV2.S vaccination and SARS-CoV-2 variants. Looking at the study overall: The COV1001 Ad26.COV2.S trial arm included the donor. Participants got Ad26.COV2.S intramuscularly, once or twice 56 days apart. Study-level results: Vaccine and placebo recipients had comparable breadth of non-spike TCRs.

As for treatment: roughly 19 received Ad26.COV2.S at low or high dose, single or two shots; about 5 received placebo; per-sample allocation not given. All samples were drawn on day 63, counting from the first vaccine or placebo injection. The germline V and J ends were trimmed by 0 bases and 2 bases, with 7 bases remaining between them. The CDR3 covers 14 residues. Germline CDR1 is SGHRS and CDR2 is YFSETQ. Sequenced by immunoSEQ multiplex PCR; TCRdb stores in-frame clones only, minus some. Of more than 300,000 clones listed, 70% to 90% are singletons. This clone has only a few counts. Its antigen is undetermined. In the same sample, other DNA sequences code for this CDR3.

This specimen was peripheral blood, taken in a trial of Ad26.COV2.S vaccine versus placebo. The source of this sequence is a person between 18 and 60 years old who received the Ad26.COV2.S COVID-19 vaccine or a placebo. The gene calls are TRBV5-1 and TRBJ2-3; D remains ambiguous. CDR3 sequence reads: CASSLEANTDTQYF. CDR3 bases: TGCGCCAGCAGCTTGGAGGCCAACACAGATACGCAGTATTTT.